This T cell receptor beta chain is drawn from a study of vaccination and CD4 T cells after COVID-19. This CDR3 comprises 14 residues. Germline CDR1 DFQATT, CDR2 SNEGSKA (reference sequence). V shed 0 bases and J 3 bases; nucleotides not matched to a gene: 1. The Oncomine TCR Beta short-read assay was applied to DNA of cultured CD4+ T cells. TCRdb fed the PCR reads into MiXCR, producing one record per CDR3 protein. Seen here are roughly 13,000 distinct CDR3 sequences, 30% to 35% observed once, and the top ten hold 9% to 14%. Documented treatment: approximately 10-day PBMC culture with coronavirus spike peptide pools or control peptides (ViraFEST assay). This clonotype is labeled large. Its antigen is unidentified.

This sequence joins TRBV20-1 and TRBJ1-1, with TRBD1 matching over 10 bases. This TCR came from a human donor who had recovered from COVID-19. The specimen was CD4+ T cells from blood, cultured in vitro. The CDR3 DNA reads TGCAGTGCTAGAGATGACAGGGGGCACACTGAAGCTTTCTTT. Protein sequence: CSARDDRGHTEAFF.